The T cell receptor beta chain under discussion was sequenced for a study of CD8 T cells in ankylosing spondylitis. The trim removed 2 bases at V and 3 bases at J, leaving 4 bases unmatched. The V gene's germline CDR1 is SGHRS and CDR2 YFSETQ. The CDR3 contains 15 residues. Quantitative 5'-RACE was performed with molecular barcodes, and it yielded the TCR beta libraries. TCRdb re-analysed the 5' RACE reads in MiXCR, keeping a single row per CDR3 protein. The sample yields about 300,000 distinct CDR3 sequences, roughly 12% seen once. General study results and limits: A motif of fewer than ten highly homologous TCR beta variants was seen as apparently characteristic of ankylosing spondylitis blood.

This clonotype was counted many times. Its specificity is unknown. Sequencing was performed on blood, either unsorted or a sorted T cell fraction (not recorded which). The chain links TRBV5-1 to TRBJ2-3; TRBD2 matches at 9 bases. The sequence came from a female donor with ankylosing spondylitis or in good health (not recorded which). The CDR3 region is CASSFSGGRTDTQYF. As DNA, the CDR3 is TGCGCCAGCAGCTTCAGCGGGGGGAGAACAGATACGCAGTATTTT.